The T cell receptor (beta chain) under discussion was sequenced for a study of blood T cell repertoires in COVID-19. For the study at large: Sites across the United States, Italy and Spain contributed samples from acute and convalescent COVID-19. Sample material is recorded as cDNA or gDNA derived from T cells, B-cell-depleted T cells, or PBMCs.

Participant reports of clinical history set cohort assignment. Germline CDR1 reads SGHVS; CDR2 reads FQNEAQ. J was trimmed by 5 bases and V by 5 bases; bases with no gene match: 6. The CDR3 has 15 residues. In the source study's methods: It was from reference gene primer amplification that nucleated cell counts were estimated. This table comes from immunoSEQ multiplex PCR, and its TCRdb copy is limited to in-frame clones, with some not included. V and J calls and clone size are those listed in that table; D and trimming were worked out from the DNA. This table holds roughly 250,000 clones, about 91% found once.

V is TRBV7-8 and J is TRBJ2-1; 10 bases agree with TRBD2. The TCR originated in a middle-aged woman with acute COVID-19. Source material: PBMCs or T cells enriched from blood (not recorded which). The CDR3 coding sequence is TGTGCCAGCAGCCCCATAGCGGGAGGCAACAATGAGCAGTTCTTC. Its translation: CASSPIAGGNNEQFF.